Reported below is one T cell receptor (beta chain). Use of 60 Vbeta and 13 Jbeta primers characterized the PCR. Libraries were prepared by immunoSEQ multiplex PCR; TCRdb keeps only in-frame clonotypes and omits some of them. In the table there are approximately 200,000 clones, over 75% of which are singletons. The data stem from a study of cytomegalovirus exposure and HLA in healthy donors. While unrecorded immune exposures were likely, the donors were nominally healthy when sampled. With V trimmed by 7 bases and J by 7 bases, 8 bases remained unmatched. The CDR3 spans 13 residues. Germline CDR1 and CDR2: SQVTM and ANQGSEA.

The V and J genes are TRBV29-1 and TRBJ1-1; 11 bases map to TRBD1. The origin of this receptor is a man younger than 35 in good health and CMV-seronegative. Input material: PBMCs. Here the CDR3 reads CSESGTGGCEAFF. CDR3 nucleotide sequence: TGCAGCGAATCCGGGACAGGGGGGTGTGAAGCTTTCTTT. The variable domain in full, with the rest retrieved from reference TRBV29-1 and TRBJ1-1, is SAVISQKPSRDICQRGTSLTIQCQVDSQVTMMFWYRQQPGQSLTLIATANQGSEATYESGFVIDKFPISRPNLTFSTLTVSNMSPEDSSIYLCSESGTGGCEAFFGQGTRLTVV.